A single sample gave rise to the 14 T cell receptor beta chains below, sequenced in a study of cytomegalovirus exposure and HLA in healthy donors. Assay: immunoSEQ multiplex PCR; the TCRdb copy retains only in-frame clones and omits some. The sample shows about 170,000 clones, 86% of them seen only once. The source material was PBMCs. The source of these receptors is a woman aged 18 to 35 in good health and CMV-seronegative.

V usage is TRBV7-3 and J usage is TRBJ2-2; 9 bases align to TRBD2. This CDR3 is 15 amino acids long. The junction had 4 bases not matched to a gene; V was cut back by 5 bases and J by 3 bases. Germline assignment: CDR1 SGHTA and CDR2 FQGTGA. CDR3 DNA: TGTGCCAGCAGCCTTAGCGGGGGTCACACCGGGGAGCTGTTTTTT. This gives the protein CASSLSGGHTGELFF.

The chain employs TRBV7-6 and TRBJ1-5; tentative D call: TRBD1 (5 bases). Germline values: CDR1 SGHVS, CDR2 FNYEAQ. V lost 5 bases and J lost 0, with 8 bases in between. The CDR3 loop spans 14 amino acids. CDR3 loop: CASSPDSSNQPQHF. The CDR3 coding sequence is TGTGCCAGCAGCCCCGACAGTAGCAATCAGCCCCAGCATTTT.

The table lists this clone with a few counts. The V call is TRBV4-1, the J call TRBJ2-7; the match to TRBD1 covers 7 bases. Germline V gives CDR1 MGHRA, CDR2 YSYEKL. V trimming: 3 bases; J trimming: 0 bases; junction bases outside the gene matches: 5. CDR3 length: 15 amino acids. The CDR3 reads CASSHNRDSSYEQYF. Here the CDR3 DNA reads TGCGCCAGCAGCCACAACCGGGACAGCTCCTACGAGCAGTACTTC.

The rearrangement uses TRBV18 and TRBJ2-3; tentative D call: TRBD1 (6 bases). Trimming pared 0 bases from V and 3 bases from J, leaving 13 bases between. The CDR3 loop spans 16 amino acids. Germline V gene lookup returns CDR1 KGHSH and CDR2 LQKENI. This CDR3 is CASSPPIGQTTDTQYF. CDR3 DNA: TGTGCCAGCTCACCACCGATCGGACAGACGACAGATACGCAGTATTTT.

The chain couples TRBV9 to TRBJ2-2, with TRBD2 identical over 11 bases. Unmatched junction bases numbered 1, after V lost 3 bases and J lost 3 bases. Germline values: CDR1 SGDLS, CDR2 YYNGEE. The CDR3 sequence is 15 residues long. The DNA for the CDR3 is TGTGCCAGCAGCGAGACTAGCGGGGACACCGGGGAGCTGTTTTTT. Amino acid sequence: CASSETSGDTGELFF.

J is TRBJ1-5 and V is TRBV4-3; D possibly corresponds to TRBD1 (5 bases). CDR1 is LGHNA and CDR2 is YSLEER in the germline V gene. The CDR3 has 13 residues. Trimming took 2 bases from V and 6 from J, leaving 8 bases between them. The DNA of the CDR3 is TGCGCCAGCAGCCAAAGTAGGGGTCAGCCCCAGCATTTT. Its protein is CASSQSRGQPQHF.

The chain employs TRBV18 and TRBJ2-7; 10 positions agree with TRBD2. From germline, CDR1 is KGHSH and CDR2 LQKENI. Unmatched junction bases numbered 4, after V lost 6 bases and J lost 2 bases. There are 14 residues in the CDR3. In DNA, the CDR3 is TGTGCCAGCTCCCGGACTAGCGGAGCCTACGAGCAGTACTTC. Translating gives CASSRTSGAYEQYF.

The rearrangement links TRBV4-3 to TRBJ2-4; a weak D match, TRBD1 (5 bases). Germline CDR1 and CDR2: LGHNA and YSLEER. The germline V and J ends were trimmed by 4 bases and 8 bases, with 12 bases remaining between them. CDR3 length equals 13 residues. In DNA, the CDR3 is TGCGCCAGCAGCCCCAGGGAAAGGGACATTCAGTACTTC. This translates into CASSPRERDIQYF.

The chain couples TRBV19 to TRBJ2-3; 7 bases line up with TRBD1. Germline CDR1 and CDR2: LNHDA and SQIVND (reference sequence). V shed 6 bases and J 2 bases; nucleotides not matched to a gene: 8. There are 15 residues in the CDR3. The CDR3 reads CASSRRDSFTDTQYF. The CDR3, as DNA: TGTGCCAGTAGCCGCCGGGACAGCTTCACAGATACGCAGTATTTT. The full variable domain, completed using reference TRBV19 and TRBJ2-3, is DGGITQSPKYLFRKEGQNVTLSCEQNLNHDAMYWYRQDPGQGLRLIYYSQIVNDFQKGDIAEGYSVSREKKESFPLTVTSAQKNPTAFYLCASSRRDSFTDTQYFGPGTRLTVL.

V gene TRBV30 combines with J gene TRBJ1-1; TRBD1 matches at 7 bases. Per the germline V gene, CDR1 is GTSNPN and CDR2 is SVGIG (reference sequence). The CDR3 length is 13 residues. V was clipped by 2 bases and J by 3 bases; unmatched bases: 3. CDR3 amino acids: CAWSPDRDTEAFF. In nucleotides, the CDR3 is TGTGCCTGGAGTCCCGACAGGGACACTGAAGCTTTCTTT.

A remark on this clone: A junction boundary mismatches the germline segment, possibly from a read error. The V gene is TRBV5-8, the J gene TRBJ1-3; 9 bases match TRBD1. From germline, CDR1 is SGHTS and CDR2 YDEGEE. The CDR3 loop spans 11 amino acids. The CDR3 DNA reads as TGTGCCAGCCCTGACTCTGGGACAGGGCGTTTT. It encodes CASPDSGTGRF.

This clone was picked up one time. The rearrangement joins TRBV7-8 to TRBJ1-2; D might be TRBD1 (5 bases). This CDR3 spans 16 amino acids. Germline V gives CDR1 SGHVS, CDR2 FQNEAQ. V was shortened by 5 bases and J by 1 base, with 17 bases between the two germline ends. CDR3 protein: CASSPMGGGLNYGYTF. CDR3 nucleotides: TGTGCCAGCAGCCCCATGGGGGGAGGGCTTAACTATGGCTACACCTTC.

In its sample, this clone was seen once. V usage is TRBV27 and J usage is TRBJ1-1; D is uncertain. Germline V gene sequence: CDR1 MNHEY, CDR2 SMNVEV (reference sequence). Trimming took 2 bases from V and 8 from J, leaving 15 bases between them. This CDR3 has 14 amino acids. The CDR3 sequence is CASSLAPVLEEAFF. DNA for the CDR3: TGTGCCAGCAGTTTAGCCCCGGTTTTAGAGGAAGCTTTCTTT.

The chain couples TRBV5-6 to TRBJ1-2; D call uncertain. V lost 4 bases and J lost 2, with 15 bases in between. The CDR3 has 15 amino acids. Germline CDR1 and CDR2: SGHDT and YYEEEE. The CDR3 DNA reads TGTGCCAGCAGCGGCGGGGTTGTGGGAAACTATGGCTACACCTTC. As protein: CASSGGVVGNYGYTF.